This T cell receptor beta chain was identified in a study of long-term antiretroviral therapy in people with HIV. General study points: In the period from about 2004 to 2017, blood was collected, possibly under older ART regimens.

Germline V gene lookup returns CDR1 MGHDK and CDR2 SYGVNS. V was clipped by 1 base and J by 5 bases, with 14 bases between them. The CDR3 totals 16 residues. The run of the v3.0 immunoSEQ assay was at survey level. Libraries were prepared by immunoSEQ multiplex PCR; TCRdb keeps only in-frame clonotypes and omits some of them. The repertoire has some 19,000 clones, 79% of them found once; the top ten carry about 9.4%. As to this clone: The antigen remains unidentified.

The TCR comes from a woman between 40 and 50 years old with HIV. The sample in question was unsorted PBMCs, obtained 4.1 years after starting antiretroviral therapy. The gene calls are TRBV25-1 and TRBJ2-2; D may be TRBD1 or TRBD2 (5 bases each). In DNA, the CDR3 is TGTGCCAGCAGTGAATGGACGGGATCAGGGACCGGGGAGCTGTTTTTT. This encodes CASSEWTGSGTGELFF.